The 25 T cell receptor beta chains below were found in one sample sequenced in a study of blood T cell repertoires in COVID-19. Sequencing used immunoSEQ multiplex PCR; TCRdb keeps in-frame clones, though not all of them. The top ten hold 2.9% of the sample, which has some 210,000 clones, about four fifths seen once. Sequenced sample: peripheral blood. Receptors originate from a man in his forties or fifties with active or convalescent COVID-19.

This chain uses TRBV5-4 with TRBJ2-5; 9 positions match TRBD2. V shed 4 bases and J 3 bases; nucleotides not matched to a gene: 7. CDR1 SGHNT and CDR2 YYREEE come from the germline V gene (reference sequence). This CDR3 spans 15 amino acids. The CDR3 here is CASSTPGLAEETQYF. DNA for the CDR3: TGTGCCAGCAGCACCCCGGGACTAGCCGAAGAGACCCAGTACTTC.

The chain carries TRBV5-8 and TRBJ1-4; D is unresolved. This CDR3 region has 14 residues. CDR1 is SGHTS and CDR2 is YDEGEE in the germline V gene. V lost 0 bases and J lost 4, with 7 bases in between. CDR3 sequence: CASSLDGVNEKLFF. The CDR3 DNA reads TGTGCCAGCAGCTTGGATGGAGTTAATGAAAAACTGTTTTTT.

J is TRBJ2-1 and V is TRBV5-1; the D gene is possibly TRBD2 (5 bases). Germline V gene sequence: CDR1 SGHRS, CDR2 YFSETQ. Trimming pared 5 bases from V and 3 bases from J, leaving 9 bases between. The CDR3 consists of 13 residues. The CDR3 reads CASRRDYYNEQFF. The CDR3 nucleotides are TGCGCCAGCAGGAGGGATTACTACAATGAGCAGTTCTTC.

This chain links TRBV7-2 with TRBJ2-1, with 11 bases matching TRBD1. Germline CDR1 SGHTA, CDR2 FQGNSA. The CDR3 sequence is 14 residues long. After removal of 8 bases from V and 6 bases from J, the junction contained 6 bases not matched to a gene. The CDR3 sequence: CASRRTGGSNEQFF. The DNA for the CDR3 is TGTGCCAGCCGTCGGACAGGGGGCTCCAATGAGCAGTTCTTC.

The chain is built from TRBV20-1 and TRBJ2-7; no clear D gene. V was shortened by 3 bases and J by 6 bases, with 9 bases between the two germline ends. This CDR3 has 11 amino acids. Germline V lookup: CDR1 DFQATT, CDR2 SNEGSKA (reference sequence). The CDR3 region is CSASVVSEQYF. In DNA, the CDR3 is TGCAGTGCTAGCGTAGTGTCCGAGCAGTACTTC.

This sequence joins TRBV7-2 and TRBJ1-2; tentative D call: TRBD1 (5 bases). CDR3 size: 15 residues. Trimming removed 1 base from V and 7 bases from J, with 16 bases in between. CDR1 and CDR2 from the germline V gene are SGHTA and FQGNSA. The CDR3 DNA is TGTGCCAGCAGCTTAGAGGGTGTCAGGGCGGCTGGCTACACCTTC. As protein: CASSLEGVRAAGYTF.

The CDR3 spells CSVEAAGTEAFF. The CDR3 bases are TGCAGCGTTGAGGCCGCGGGGACTGAAGCTTTCTTT. V usage is TRBV29-1 and J usage is TRBJ1-1, with unresolved D. CDR3 size: 12 residues. V lost 3 bases to trimming and J lost 5 bases, with 10 bases between them. In germline, CDR1 is SQVTM, CDR2 ANQGSEA.

The chain recombines TRBV27 with TRBJ1-1, with 8 bases aligning to TRBD1. The V gene's germline CDR1 is MNHEY and CDR2 SMNVEV (reference sequence). This CDR3 region has 15 residues. J gave up 6 bases and V 5 bases, and 11 bases lay outside the gene matches. Here the CDR3 reads CASSRYPTGAAEAFF. The CDR3 nucleotides are TGTGCCAGCAGTCGATACCCGACAGGGGCGGCTGAAGCTTTCTTT.

V and J are TRBV21-1 and TRBJ1-2; TRBD1 reflects the table's D call only, with no check against the DNA. TRBV21-1 is given as a pseudogene. This CDR3 spans 14 amino acids. The CDR3 nucleotides read TGTGCCAGCAGCAAATGTATACACAACTATGGCTACACCTTC. Protein: CASSKCIHNYGYTF.

V usage is TRBV9 and J usage is TRBJ2-2; the D is unclear. V was shortened by 1 base and J by 1 base, with 5 bases between the two germline ends. The CDR3 spans 14 residues. CDR1 and CDR2 (germline): SGDLS, YYNGEE. The CDR3 DNA sequence: TGTGCCAGCAGCGTAATCATGAACACCGGGGAGCTGTTTTTT. This sequence encodes CASSVIMNTGELFF.

The chain has TRBV6-5 and TRBJ1-2, with 11 bases lining up with TRBD1. Germline CDR1 is MNHEY and CDR2 is SVGAGI. The ends lost 5 bases at V and 6 bases at J; junction bases unmatched: 2. The CDR3 covers 13 residues. The CDR3 bases are TGTGCCAGCAGTCGGGACAGGGGGAATGGCTACACCTTC. This sequence encodes CASSRDRGNGYTF.

CDR3 in amino acids: CASSPEVGEGYRGNEQFF. The CDR3 coding sequence is TGTGCCAGCAGCCCCGAGGTTGGCGAAGGATACCGAGGCAATGAGCAGTTCTTC. The chain joins TRBV13 to TRBJ2-1; D is ambiguous. CDR3 length: 18 amino acids. The germline V gene encodes CDR1 PRHDT and CDR2 FYEKMQ (reference sequence). The V and J ends lost 5 bases and 6 bases respectively, with 26 bases between them.

This clone was seen a single time. For the CDR3, the DNA is TGTGCCAGCAACAAATTTCGCGGTAGCGAGCAGTACTTC. It yields the protein CASNKFRGSEQYF. The gene calls are TRBV12-3 or TRBV12-4 and TRBJ2-7; D unresolved. V shed 7 bases and J shed 6 bases, with 16 bases lying between them. The CDR3 runs to 13 residues.

The chain is built from TRBV7-6 and TRBJ1-2; TRBD1 is a possible D gene (6 bases). This CDR3 region has 14 residues. From germline, CDR1 is SGHVS and CDR2 FNYEAQ. Trimming cost V 1 base and J 6 bases, with 12 bases left between them. This CDR3 reads CASSLVQGSNGYTF. The CDR3 nucleotides read TGTGCCAGCAGCTTAGTACAGGGATCTAATGGCTACACCTTC.

This clone has only one observation. The V call is TRBV7-2, the J call TRBJ1-5; weak D call: TRBD1 (6 bases). Germline lookup yields CDR1 SGHTA and CDR2 FQGNSA. CDR3 length: 14 amino acids. V lost 5 bases and J 7 bases, leaving 15 bases between the germline ends. The CDR3 region has the DNA TGTGCCAGCAGCGGTGGGGGGGGGCAGCAGCCCCAGCATTTT. This translates into CASSGGGGQQPQHF.

This clone occurred once. The chain combines TRBV10-2 with TRBJ2-1; D not resolved. CDR3 size: 10 residues. Germline V gives CDR1 WSHSY, CDR2 SAAADI. V lost 6 bases and J lost 10, with 7 bases in between. The CDR3 region is CASRLVEQFF. The CDR3 coding sequence is TGCGCCAGCAGACTCGTGGAGCAGTTCTTC.

The genes are TRBV7-8 and TRBJ1-4; TRBD1 agrees at 9 bases. Germline V CDR1 and CDR2: SGHVS, FQNEAQ. The CDR3 is made up of 15 amino acids. V lost 4 bases and J lost 7; bases outside the gene matches: 7. The CDR3 region is CASSSQGQGTEKLFF. The CDR3 bases are TGTGCCAGCAGCTCTCAAGGACAGGGGACTGAAAAACTGTTTTTT.

The V and J genes are TRBV2 and TRBJ2-5; possibly TRBD2 for D (6 bases). The CDR3 totals 13 residues. The V gene's germline CDR1 is SNHLY and CDR2 FYNNEI. Trimming took 9 bases from V and 13 from J, leaving 24 bases between them. The CDR3 loop is CASLSGTGNLRYF. CDR3 DNA sequence: TGTGCCAGTTTGTCCGGGACTGGAAACCTTAGGTACTTC.

This chain connects TRBV11-2 to TRBJ2-3, with 12 bases lining up with TRBD2. CDR3 size: 16 residues. Trimming took 4 bases from V and 4 from J; bases not matched to a gene: 6. The V gene's germline CDR1 is SGHAT and CDR2 FQNNGV. The CDR3 DNA reads as TGTGCCAGCAGCTACCGGACTAGCGGGGATGCAGATACGCAGTATTTT. Protein sequence: CASSYRTSGDADTQYF.

The chain joins TRBV24-1 to TRBJ1-2; D gene ambiguous. There are 13 residues in the CDR3. Germline values: CDR1 KGHDR, CDR2 SFDVKD. Deletions cut 6 bases from V and 2 bases from J, with 9 bases between. The CDR3, as DNA: TGTGCCACCAGTCCCGGTAACAACTATGGCTACACCTTC. It translates to CATSPGNNYGYTF.

The rearrangement uses TRBV5-1 and TRBJ2-4; D uncertain. This CDR3 spans 12 amino acids. Trimming left V 5 bases short and J 2 bases short, with 5 bases between. Per the germline V gene, CDR1 is SGHRS and CDR2 is YFSETQ. The CDR3 loop is CASSGTKNIQYF. CDR3 nucleotides: TGCGCCAGCAGTGGCACCAAAAACATTCAGTACTTC. Full variable domain (rest looked up from reference TRBV5-1 and TRBJ2-4): KAGVTQTPRYLIKTRGQQVTLSCSPISGHRSVSWYQQTPGQGLQFLFEYFSETQRNKGNFPGRFSGRQFSNSRSEMNVSTLELGDSALYLCASSGTKNIQYFGAGTRLSVL.

The chain has TRBV19 and TRBJ1-6; TRBD1 aligns across 10 bases. Per the germline V gene, CDR1 is LNHDA and CDR2 is SQIVND (reference sequence). The CDR3 is 14 residues long. The V and J ends lost 6 bases and 9 bases, in that order; junction bases with no gene match: 5. The CDR3 reads CASSADRGLSPLHF. The CDR3 DNA follows: TGTGCCAGTAGCGCCGACAGGGGGCTTTCACCCCTCCACTTT. The whole variable domain, filled in from reference TRBV19 and TRBJ1-6, reads DGGITQSPKYLFRKEGQNVTLSCEQNLNHDAMYWYRQDPGQGLRLIYYSQIVNDFQKGDIAEGYSVSREKKESFPLTVTSAQKNPTAFYLCASSADRGLSPLHFGNGTRLTVT.

The rearrangement joins TRBV19 to TRBJ1-4; maybe TRBD1 (5 bases). Trimming left V 4 bases short and J 8 bases short, with 11 bases between. The germline gives CDR1 LNHDA, CDR2 SQIVND (reference sequence). This CDR3 region has 13 residues. CDR3 nucleotide sequence: TGTGCCAGTAGTAGCGGGGCTCAAGAAAAACTGTTTTTT. It yields the protein CASSSGAQEKLFF.

The sample holds one count of this clone. This sequence joins TRBV10-3 and TRBJ2-7; a weak D match, TRBD2 (5 bases). CDR1 is ENHRY, CDR2 SYGVKD, per germline. The CDR3 is 15 amino acids. V was shortened by 3 bases and J by 0 bases, with 12 bases between the two germline ends. In DNA, the CDR3 is TGTGCCATCAGTGACCAACTAGTCAGCTCCTACGAGCAGTACTTC. This gives the protein CAISDQLVSSYEQYF.

CDR3 amino acids: CATSGNSNQPQHF. The CDR3 coding sequence is TGTGCCACCTCAGGGAATAGCAATCAGCCCCAGCATTTT. This chain links TRBV6-5 with TRBJ1-5, with a possible D match to TRBD1 (5 bases). Trimming pared 10 bases from V and 0 bases from J, leaving 10 bases between. Germline V gene lookup returns CDR1 MNHEY and CDR2 SVGAGI. The CDR3 spans 13 residues.